Following are 18 T cell receptor beta chains from one sample sequenced in a study of T cell repertoires in cytomegalovirus infection. Antigen specificity for these receptors is unknown. One entry per CDR3 protein results from TCRdb running MiXCR on the reads. This table has 150,000 or so distinct CDR3 sequences, roughly 22% appearing once. The input for sequencing was CD8+ T cells from cultured PBMCs, taken from culture after CMV antigen stimulation. Receptor source: a human donor in good health (CMV status not recorded). Some clones in this sample may be carry-over from other donors' samples.

On this clonotype itself: Relative to the germline gene, one junction end is altered; a read error may explain this. V usage is TRBV4-1 and J usage is TRBJ2-2; no firm D call. The CDR3 totals 14 residues. Germline CDR1 is MGHRA and CDR2 is YSYEKL. This CDR3 reads CASSHSFKTGELFF. The CDR3 DNA sequence: TGTGCCAGCAGCCACTCGTTTAAGACCGGGGAGCTGTTTTTT.

The chain uses TRBV7-8 and TRBJ1-1, with a possible D match to TRBD1 (6 bases). The V gene's germline CDR1 is SGHVS and CDR2 FQNEAQ. This CDR3 spans 15 amino acids. V was trimmed by 1 base and J by 5 bases, leaving 14 bases between them. CDR3: CASSLDVTGWTEAFF. The CDR3 DNA is TGTGCCAGCAGCTTAGACGTAACAGGGTGGACTGAAGCTTTCTTT.

The chain carries TRBV7-9 and TRBJ1-1; 7 bases fit TRBD1. Germline values: CDR1 SEHNR, CDR2 FQNEAQ (reference sequence). Losses at the gene ends were 5 bases for V and 4 bases for J; bases not matched to a gene: 4. The CDR3 has 13 amino acids. CDR3 loop: CASSPTGVTEAFF. The CDR3 coding sequence is TGTGCCAGCAGCCCAACAGGGGTCACTGAAGCTTTCTTT. Full variable domain (rest looked up from reference TRBV7-9 and TRBJ1-1): DTGVSQNPRHKITKRGQNVTFRCDPISEHNRLYWYRQTLGQGPEFLTYFQNEAQLEKSRLLSDRFSAERPKGSFSTLEIQRTEQGDSAMYLCASSPTGVTEAFFGQGTRLTVV.

This clonotype turned up a few times. DNA for the CDR3: TGTGCCAGCAGCTCCCCAAGAGACGGCGGGACCTACGAGCAGTACTTC. Protein: CASSSPRDGGTYEQYF. V usage is TRBV7-8 and J usage is TRBJ2-7; possibly TRBD2 for D (6 bases). The CDR3 loop spans 16 amino acids. V was clipped by 4 bases and J by 2 bases, with 18 bases between them. Germline V lookup: CDR1 SGHVS, CDR2 FQNEAQ.

Only a few counts were recorded for this clonotype. J is TRBJ2-7 and V is TRBV7-2; D is unresolved. V gave up 0 bases and J gave up 4 bases, with 10 bases separating them. CDR1 and CDR2 from the germline V gene are SGHTA and FQGNSA. The CDR3 is 14 residues long. CDR3 loop: CASSLAATGYEQYF. CDR3 coding DNA: TGTGCCAGCAGCTTAGCAGCAACGGGTTACGAGCAGTACTTC.

The chain recombines TRBV6-1 with TRBJ2-2; D remains ambiguous. There are 13 residues in the CDR3. V was shortened by 1 base and J by 4 bases, with 4 bases between the two germline ends. The germline gives CDR1 MNHNS, CDR2 SASEGT. As DNA, the CDR3 is TGTGCCAGCAGTGAAGTAATCACCGGGGAGCTGTTTTTT. Translated, it gives CASSEVITGELFF.

This chain joins TRBV15 and TRBJ1-1; 7 positions agree with TRBD1. After removal of 6 bases from V and 11 bases from J, the junction contained 9 bases not matched to a gene. The CDR3 is 12 residues long. The germline V gene encodes CDR1 LNHNV and CDR2 YYDKDF (reference sequence). CDR3 in amino acids: CATRDPTGSAFF. In nucleotides, the CDR3 is TGTGCCACCAGAGACCCGACAGGGTCGGCTTTCTTT.

The rearrangement links TRBV6-8 to TRBJ2-3; D may be TRBD2 (6 bases). The CDR3 covers 14 residues. V lost 2 bases, J lost 2 bases, and 8 bases lay in between. Germline V gene sequence: CDR1 MNHGY, CDR2 SAAAGT. CDR3 sequence (DNA): TGTGCCAGCAGTTACGCGGGAATCACAGATACGCAGTATTTT. Translated: CASSYAGITDTQYF.

The chain has TRBV12-3 or TRBV12-4 and TRBJ2-2, with 10 nucleotides matching TRBD1. The CDR3 consists of 15 residues. J gave up 6 bases and V 3 bases, and 4 bases lay outside the gene matches. The CDR3 DNA sequence: TGTGCCAGCAGTTTCGTGGGACAGGGGTCCGGGGAGCTGTTTTTT. This encodes CASSFVGQGSGELFF.

This clonotype was counted between two and nine times. The chain couples TRBV4-3 to TRBJ1-5; tentatively, D is TRBD1 (6 bases). Germline values: CDR1 LGHNA, CDR2 YSLEER. CDR3 length equals 18 residues. With 0 bases removed from V and 0 bases from J, the gap between germline ends came to 15 bases. As DNA, the CDR3 is TGCGCCAGCAGCCAAGATAAATGGACAGTTCATAGCAATCAGCCCCAGCATTTT. Protein: CASSQDKWTVHSNQPQHF.

This sequence joins TRBV6-2 or TRBV6-3 and TRBJ2-7; 12 bases are shared with TRBD2. With 4 bases clipped from V and 5 bases from J, the junction kept 6 bases outside the gene matches. This CDR3 comprises 15 residues. Germline values: CDR1 MNHEY, CDR2 SVGEGT. This CDR3 is CASSWTSGARDEQYF. Written as DNA, the CDR3 is TGTGCCAGCAGTTGGACTAGCGGGGCGAGGGACGAGCAGTACTTC.

Only a few counts were recorded for this clonotype. This rearrangement joins TRBV12-3 or TRBV12-4 to TRBJ1-4; a possible D gene is TRBD1 (5 bases). This CDR3 contains 13 residues. The V end was cut by 3 bases, the J end by 8 bases, with 10 bases between. The CDR3 DNA sequence: TGTGCCAGCAGTTTCGGACAAGGCGAAAAACTGTTTTTT. Translating gives CASSFGQGEKLFF.

The gene calls are TRBV11-2 and TRBJ1-1; 8 nucleotides line up with TRBD1. Germline V gene data show CDR1 as SGHAT and CDR2 as FQNNGV. The CDR3 totals 15 residues. Germline trimming cut 4 bases from V and 3 bases from J; bases unmatched to any gene: 7. Here the CDR3 reads CASSSGQGWDTEAFF. The CDR3 DNA follows: TGTGCCAGCAGCTCCGGACAGGGCTGGGACACTGAAGCTTTCTTT. Together with reference TRBV11-2 and TRBJ1-1, the CDR3 gives the full variable domain: EAGVAQSPRYKIIEKRQSVAFWCNPISGHATLYWYQQILGQGPKLLIQFQNNGVVDDSQLPKDRFSAERLKGVDSTLKIQPAKLEDSAVYLCASSSGQGWDTEAFFGQGTRLTVV.

CDR3 sequence: CASSVPWDGRALAKNIQYF. The CDR3 DNA reads TGTGCCAGCAGCGTACCCTGGGACGGTAGGGCTCTAGCCAAAAACATTCAGTACTTC. V gene TRBV9 combines with J gene TRBJ2-4, with D perhaps being TRBD1 or TRBD2 (5 bases each). The germline V and J ends were trimmed by 1 base and 0 bases, with 20 bases remaining between them. Per the germline V gene, CDR1 is SGDLS and CDR2 is YYNGEE. The length of the CDR3 is 19 residues.

This chain uses TRBV7-8 with TRBJ2-6; D is uncertain. The CDR3 runs to 15 residues. Germline V lookup: CDR1 SGHVS, CDR2 FQNEAQ. Trimming pared 2 bases from V and 0 bases from J, leaving 5 bases between. The CDR3 region has the DNA TGTGCCAGCAGCTTACGCCGCTCTGGGGCCAACGTCCTGACTTTC. It encodes CASSLRRSGANVLTF.

The chain joins TRBV14 to TRBJ2-7, with 7 bases identical to TRBD2. Per germline, CDR1 SGHDN and CDR2 FVKESK. The CDR3 is 15 amino acids. The junction had 6 bases not matched to a gene; V was cut back by 4 bases and J by 0 bases. The CDR3: CASSLSRGGSYEQYF. In nucleotides, the CDR3 is TGTGCCAGCAGCCTAAGTCGCGGGGGCTCCTACGAGCAGTACTTC.

J is TRBJ1-1 and V is TRBV15; D unclear. V was cut by 0 bases and J by 0 bases, with 14 bases left in between. The CDR3 runs 17 residues. Germline CDR1 is LNHNV and CDR2 is YYDKDF (reference sequence). Here the CDR3 DNA reads TGTGCCACCAGCAGAGATCCCGGCTGGAGATTGAACACTGAAGCTTTCTTT. Encoded protein: CATSRDPGWRLNTEAFF.

In its sample, this clonotype was seen a few times. The chain links TRBV4-3 to TRBJ2-1, with a weak D call TRBD1 (5 bases). CDR1 and CDR2 from the germline V gene are LGHNA and YSLEER. V was clipped by 0 bases and J by 0 bases, with 15 bases between them. The CDR3 totals 18 residues. The chain's CDR3 is CASSQELWTRSSYNEQFF. For the CDR3, the DNA is TGCGCCAGCAGCCAAGAGCTATGGACAAGGAGCTCCTACAATGAGCAGTTCTTC.